This T cell receptor (beta chain) was sequenced in a study of CD8+ T cells in alopecia areata. The V gene's germline CDR1 is SNHLY and CDR2 FYNNEI. This CDR3 comprises 14 residues. Unmatched junction bases numbered 1, after V lost 5 bases and J lost 4 bases. Isolation of CD4+ and CD8+ T cells from PBMCs was achieved by sorting. Concerning this clone itself: Its antigen is not known.

Study results and limitations: More clonal than normal scalp was lesional scalp, particularly alopecia totalis/universalis.

Once RNA had been extracted, it was reverse transcribed into cDNA to act as the sequencing template. Clones were read by immunoSEQ multiplex PCR, and TCRdb kept only the in-frame ones, dropping some. Among roughly 200,000 clones listed, around 63% were seen once. The chain links TRBV2 to TRBJ2-2; 10 bases match TRBD2. The sample in question was CD4+ T cells sorted from blood, obtained at week 0. The receptor was isolated from a human donor with alopecia areata. The CDR3 region is CASSQRGGTGELFF. CDR3 DNA: TGTGCCAGCAGTCAGCGGGGGGGCACCGGGGAGCTGTTTTTT.